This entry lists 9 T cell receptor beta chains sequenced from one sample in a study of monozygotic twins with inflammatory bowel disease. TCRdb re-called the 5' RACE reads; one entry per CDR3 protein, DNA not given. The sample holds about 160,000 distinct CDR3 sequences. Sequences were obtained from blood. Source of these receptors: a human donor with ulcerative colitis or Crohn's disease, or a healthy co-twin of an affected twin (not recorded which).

This chain's CDR3 is CASSNPGLAGGFSTGELFF. V is TRBV11-2 and J is TRBJ2-2; the TRBD2 assignment by TCRdb is unverifiable without DNA. The CDR3 loop spans 19 amino acids. Germline assignment: CDR1 SGHAT and CDR2 FQNNGV.

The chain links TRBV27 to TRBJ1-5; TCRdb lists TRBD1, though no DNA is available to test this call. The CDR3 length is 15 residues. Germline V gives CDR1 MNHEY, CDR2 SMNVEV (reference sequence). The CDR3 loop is CASRSGLLSNQPQHF.

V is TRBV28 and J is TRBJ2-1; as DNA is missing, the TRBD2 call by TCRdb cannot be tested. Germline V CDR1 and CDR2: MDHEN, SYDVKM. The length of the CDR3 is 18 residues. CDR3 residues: CASSLWSSGRSLDNEQFF.

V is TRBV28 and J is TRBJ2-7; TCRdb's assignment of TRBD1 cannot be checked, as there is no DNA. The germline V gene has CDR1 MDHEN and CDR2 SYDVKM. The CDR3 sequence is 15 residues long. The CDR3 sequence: CASSPRTGPRDRGDF.

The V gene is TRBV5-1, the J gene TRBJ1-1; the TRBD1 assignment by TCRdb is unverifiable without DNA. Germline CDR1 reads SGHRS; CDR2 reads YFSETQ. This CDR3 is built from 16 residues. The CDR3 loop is CASSADFRGSNTEAFF.

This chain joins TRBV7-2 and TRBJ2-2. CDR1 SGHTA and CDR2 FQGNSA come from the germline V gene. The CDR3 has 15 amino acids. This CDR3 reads CASSLGGQNTGELFF.

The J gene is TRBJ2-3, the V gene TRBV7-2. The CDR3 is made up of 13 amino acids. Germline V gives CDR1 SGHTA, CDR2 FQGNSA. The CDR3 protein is CASCLVSRDTQYF.

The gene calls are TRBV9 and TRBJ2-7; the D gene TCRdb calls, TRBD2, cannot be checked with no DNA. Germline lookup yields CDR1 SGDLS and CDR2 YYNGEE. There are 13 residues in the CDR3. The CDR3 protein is CASSVEAGGEQYF.

The CDR3 sequence is CASSLAVSGWPQHF. The V gene is TRBV5-6, the J gene TRBJ1-5; TCRdb returns TRBD1, unconfirmable since there is no DNA. CDR1 SGHDT and CDR2 YYEEEE come from the germline V gene. The CDR3 extends over 14 amino acids.